The 10 T cell receptor beta chains presented below share a single source sample, sequenced in a study of T cells expressing NK-cell markers. From its re-call of the 5' RACE reads, TCRdb lists each CDR3 protein once, without DNA. The table counts 300,000 or so distinct CDR3 sequences; roughly 4.2% lies in the top ten. Input material: blood T cells: a sorted CD56 or NKG2C T cell subset, CD4+ or CD8+ T cells, or bulk PBMC T cells (not recorded which). The source of these receptors is a woman between 18 and 69 years old in good health.

V and J are TRBV7-2 and TRBJ1-5. The CDR3 contains 13 residues. Germline V gene sequence: CDR1 SGHTA, CDR2 FQGNSA. The CDR3 loop is CASSPRRDQPQHF.

The chain joins TRBV11-2 to TRBJ1-6. The CDR3 runs 14 residues. Germline assignment: CDR1 SGHAT and CDR2 FQNNGV. The CDR3 here is CASSLDQAISPLHF.

The chain is built from TRBV29-1 and TRBJ1-4; TCRdb's D call, TRBD1, is unchecked because there is no DNA. The germline V gene encodes CDR1 SQVTM and CDR2 ANQGSEA. This CDR3 comprises 14 residues. The CDR3 loop is CSVLLGTPNEKLFF.

V gene TRBV10-3 combines with J gene TRBJ2-2; TCRdb's assignment of TRBD1 cannot be checked, as there is no DNA. Germline CDR1 is ENHRY and CDR2 is SYGVKD. The CDR3 has 14 amino acids. CDR3 sequence: CATHGTTNTGELFF.

CDR3 region: CATGIQRDGKLFF. This rearrangement joins TRBV2 to TRBJ1-4. This CDR3 spans 13 amino acids. CDR1 and CDR2 (germline): SNHLY, FYNNEI.

The J gene is TRBJ2-5, the V gene TRBV20-1. The CDR3 is 13 residues long. The germline gives CDR1 DFQATT, CDR2 SNEGSKA (reference sequence). The CDR3: CSARDIPKETQYF.

V gene TRBV19 combines with J gene TRBJ1-5; the D call of TRBD1 rests on TCRdb alone, since no DNA is present to check it. This CDR3 spans 14 amino acids. CDR1 LNHDA and CDR2 SQIVND come from the germline V gene (reference sequence). This chain's CDR3 is CASRIRQGGQPQHF.

V usage is TRBV10-2 and J usage is TRBJ1-6; with no DNA, the TCRdb D assignment of TRBD1 cannot be verified. The CDR3 loop spans 16 amino acids. Germline CDR1 reads WSHSY; CDR2 reads SAAADI. The CDR3 loop is CASSESFQGSNSPLHF.

This chain uses TRBV18 with TRBJ2-7; TCRdb selects TRBD1, and the lack of DNA leaves this call unchecked. This CDR3 spans 13 amino acids. Germline-derived CDR1 and CDR2 are KGHSH and LQKENI. The CDR3 loop is CASSPDSQGEQYF.

The chain employs TRBV5-1 and TRBJ2-5; TCRdb's D call of TRBD1 is untestable without DNA. This CDR3 contains 15 residues. CDR1 SGHRS and CDR2 YFSETQ come from the germline V gene. The CDR3 spells CASSVGKTGLETQYF. The full variable domain, completed using reference TRBV5-1 and TRBJ2-5, is KAGVTQTPRYLIKTRGQQVTLSCSPISGHRSVSWYQQTPGQGLQFLFEYFSETQRNKGNFPGRFSGRQFSNSRSEMNVSTLELGDSALYLCASSVGKTGLETQYFGPGTRLLVL.